Presented here are 15 T cell receptor beta chains from one specimen sequenced in a study of blood T cell repertoires in COVID-19. Sequencing was performed with immunoSEQ multiplex PCR; in TCRdb, only in-frame clones are kept and a portion is missing. This table has 150,000 to 200,000 clones, roughly four fifths appearing once. What was sequenced was PBMCs or T cells enriched from blood (not recorded which). The origin of the receptors is a man aged 40-49 years who had recovered from COVID-19.

This chain uses TRBV4-3 with TRBJ2-3, with TRBD2 identical over 9 bases. J was trimmed by 1 base and V by 2 bases; bases with no gene match: 7. CDR3 size: 17 residues. Per the germline V gene, CDR1 is LGHNA and CDR2 is YSLEER. The CDR3 sequence is CASSQNPWTSGTDTQYF. The CDR3 coding sequence is TGCGCCAGCAGCCAAAACCCTTGGACTAGCGGCACAGATACGCAGTATTTT.

The V and J genes are TRBV11-2 and TRBJ2-2, with D possibly TRBD2 on 6 matching bases. Trimming removed 5 bases at V and 3 bases at J, with 16 bases between. The length of the CDR3 is 16 residues. The germline CDR1 and CDR2 sequences are SGHAT and FQNNGV. CDR3: CASSRGGPVHTGELFF. The DNA for the CDR3 is TGTGCCAGCAGCCGGGGAGGTCCAGTCCACACCGGGGAGCTGTTTTTT.

The chain couples TRBV21-1 to TRBJ2-7; the table's D call, TRBD1, was not checked against the DNA. TRBV21-1 constitutes a pseudogene. This CDR3 contains 12 residues. CDR3 sequence reads: CASRTVSYEQYV. CDR3 nucleotides: TGTGCCAGCAGGACAGTCTCCTACGAGCAGTACGTC.

The chain is built from TRBV6-5 and TRBJ2-7; TRBD2 might be the D (6 bases). The CDR3 runs 14 residues. V dropped 6 bases and J dropped 5 bases, with 17 bases sitting between them. Germline values: CDR1 MNHEY, CDR2 SVGAGI. The CDR3 nucleotides read TGTGCCAGCAGGGCAGTTGGAGGGGACGACGAGCAGTACTTC. It codes for CASRAVGGDDEQYF.

The rearrangement joins TRBV9 to TRBJ1-6; D remains unclear. The CDR3 totals 14 residues. CDR1 SGDLS and CDR2 YYNGEE come from the germline V gene. Trimming stripped 4 bases from V and 8 bases from J, with 13 bases between. CDR3 region: CASSLRQEDSPLHF. The DNA of the CDR3 is TGTGCCAGCAGCCTTCGACAAGAAGATTCACCCCTCCACTTT.

The chain combines TRBV10-3 with TRBJ2-7; a possible D gene is TRBD2 (6 bases). CDR1 ENHRY and CDR2 SYGVKD come from the germline V gene. The CDR3 length is 16 residues. Trimming removed 2 bases from V and 1 base from J, with 15 bases in between. This CDR3 reads CAISEPAQGLSYEQYF. The CDR3 bases are TGTGCCATCAGTGAGCCAGCCCAGGGACTTTCCTACGAGCAGTACTTC.

This rearrangement joins TRBV18 to TRBJ2-7, with no clear D. V lost 2 bases and J 3 bases, leaving 8 bases between the germline ends. The germline gives CDR1 KGHSH, CDR2 LQKENI. CDR3 length: 13 amino acids. CDR3 DNA sequence: TGTGCCAGCTCACCAACTCACCTCTACGAGCAGTACTTC. Protein: CASSPTHLYEQYF.

This sequence joins TRBV4-2 and TRBJ2-3; 7 positions agree with TRBD2. This CDR3 has 15 residues. CDR1 is LGHNA and CDR2 is YNFKEQ in the germline V gene. V shed 4 bases, J shed 4 bases, and the junction held 8 bases outside the gene matches. The CDR3 reads CASSPGGSDPDTQYF. The DNA for the CDR3 is TGTGCCAGCAGCCCTGGCGGGAGTGATCCAGATACGCAGTATTTT.

The V call is TRBV7-2, the J call TRBJ1-2; possible D gene TRBD1, 6 bases. The germline V and J ends were trimmed by 4 bases and 4 bases, with 16 bases remaining between them. The V gene's germline CDR1 is SGHTA and CDR2 FQGNSA. This CDR3 contains 15 residues. The CDR3 DNA follows: TGTGCCAGCAGCTCGGGACAAGGAAGGTTCTATGGCTACACCTTC. This sequence encodes CASSSGQGRFYGYTF.

CDR3 nucleotide sequence: TGTGCCAGCAGCCCCTGGGCGGGAGAGACCCAGTACTTC. This sequence encodes CASSPWAGETQYF. The rearrangement links TRBV7-2 to TRBJ2-5; D might be TRBD2 (5 bases). The ends were cut back, 5 bases at V and 4 bases at J, with 11 bases in the middle. Germline CDR1 SGHTA, CDR2 FQGNSA. The CDR3 is made up of 13 amino acids.

This clone was recorded at least ten times. V usage is TRBV10-3 and J usage is TRBJ2-5; a weak D match, TRBD2 (6 bases). Trimming removed 0 bases at V and 7 bases at J, with 21 bases between. The germline CDR1 and CDR2 sequences are ENHRY and SYGVKD. The CDR3 totals 17 residues. The CDR3, as DNA: TGTGCCATCAGTGAGTCGATGGTGATTGCGGGGTCCCTGACCCAGTACTTC. Its protein product is CAISESMVIAGSLTQYF.

This clone was observed a single time. The sample carries other DNA sequences with the same CDR3. This chain's CDR3 is CSVGGFSGNTIYF. The CDR3 nucleotides are TGCAGCGTTGGGGGCTTCTCTGGAAACACCATATATTTT. The chain combines TRBV29-1 with TRBJ1-3; D might be TRBD1 (5 bases). The CDR3 is made up of 13 amino acids. Per germline, CDR1 SQVTM and CDR2 ANQGSEA. Trimming left V 4 bases short and J 0 bases short, with 7 bases between. Full variable domain (outside the CDR3, taken from reference TRBV29-1 and TRBJ1-3): SAVISQKPSRDICQRGTSLTIQCQVDSQVTMMFWYRQQPGQSLTLIATANQGSEATYESGFVIDKFPISRPNLTFSTLTVSNMSPEDSSIYLCSVGGFSGNTIYFGEGSWLTVV.

The chain recombines TRBV4-1 with TRBJ2-7, with 11 bases identical to TRBD1. The length of the CDR3 is 15 residues. The germline V gene encodes CDR1 MGHRA and CDR2 YSYEKL. V was clipped by 4 bases and J by 2 bases; unmatched bases: 4. CDR3 bases: TGCGCCAGCAGCCGAGAGGGACAGGGGGCCTACGAGCAGTACTTC. Protein sequence: CASSREGQGAYEQYF.

The chain employs TRBV7-3 and TRBJ2-2; 8 bases line up with TRBD2. Trimming took 5 bases from V and 6 from J; bases not matched to a gene: 8. CDR3 length: 15 residues. The germline CDR1 and CDR2 sequences are SGHTA and FQGTGA. CDR3 in amino acids: CASSPPGGEAGELFF. The CDR3 DNA follows: TGTGCCAGCAGCCCCCCGGGGGGGGAGGCCGGGGAGCTGTTTTTT.

The chain employs TRBV18 and TRBJ2-5; 7 bases line up with TRBD1. The germline CDR1 and CDR2 sequences are KGHSH and LQKENI. The CDR3 spans 15 residues. V dropped 4 bases and J dropped 4; count of bases not matched to a gene: 9. As DNA, the CDR3 is TGTGCCAGCTCACGCCTTTTAGGGGGCGCAGAGACCCAGTACTTC. It specifies CASSRLLGGAETQYF. The full variable domain, completed using reference TRBV18 and TRBJ2-5, is NAGVMQNPRHLVRRRGQEARLRCSPMKGHSHVYWYRQLPEEGLKFMVYLQKENIIDESGMPKERFSAEFPKEGPSILRIQQVVRGDSAAYFCASSRLLGGAETQYFGPGTRLLVL.